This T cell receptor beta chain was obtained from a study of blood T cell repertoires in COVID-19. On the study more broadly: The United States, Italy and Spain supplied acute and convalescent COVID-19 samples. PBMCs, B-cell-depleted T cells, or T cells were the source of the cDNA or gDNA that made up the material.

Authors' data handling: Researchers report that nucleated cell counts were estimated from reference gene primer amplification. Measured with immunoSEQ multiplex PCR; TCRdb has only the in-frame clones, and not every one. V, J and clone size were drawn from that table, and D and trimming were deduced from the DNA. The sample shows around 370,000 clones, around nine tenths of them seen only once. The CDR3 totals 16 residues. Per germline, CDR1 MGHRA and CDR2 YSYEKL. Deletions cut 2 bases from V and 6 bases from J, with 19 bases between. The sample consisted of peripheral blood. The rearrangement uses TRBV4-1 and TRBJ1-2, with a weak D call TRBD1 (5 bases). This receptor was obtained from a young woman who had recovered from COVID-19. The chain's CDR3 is CASSQLFGPGSDGYTF. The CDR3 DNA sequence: TGCGCCAGCAGCCAATTATTCGGTCCAGGGTCGGATGGCTACACCTTC.